This entry describes one T cell receptor beta chain. Its antigen is as yet unknown. Researchers ran the PCR with 60 Vbeta and 13 Jbeta primers. Generated by immunoSEQ multiplex PCR, the TCRdb table keeps only in-frame clones and is missing some. The sample consists of tens of thousands of clones, roughly 80% of them appearing once. The germline V gene encodes CDR1 ENHRY and CDR2 SYGVKD. This CDR3 spans 14 amino acids. The J segment lost 5 bases and the V segment lost 7 bases, leaving 11 bases of the junction unmatched. The sample originates from a study of cytomegalovirus exposure and HLA in healthy donors. Overall study results and limits: In presence/absence analyses, roughly uniform sequencing depth across donors was assumed.

V and J are TRBV10-3 and TRBJ2-7; 7 bases map to TRBD1. The receptor's source is a woman in her forties or fifties in good health and CMV-seropositive. The material sequenced was PBMCs. The chain's CDR3 is CAITGQERGDEQYF. The CDR3 region has the DNA TGTGCCATCACCGGACAGGAAAGAGGTGACGAGCAGTACTTC.